Each of the 27 T cell receptor beta chains below was sequenced from the same sample in a study of T-cell memory formation after mild COVID-19. TCRdb analysed the 5' RACE reads with MiXCR anew, one entry per CDR3 protein. The sample consists of fewer than 700,000 distinct CDR3 sequences, 18% of them appearing once. The sample consisted of PBMCs or a T cell subset sorted from them (not recorded which). The receptor source for this set is an adult woman who had mild COVID-19 (a few samples of this study predate the infection). Cell type and time point are not known.

This clonotype was picked up a small number of times. The CDR3 spells CASSPPTTATLYEQYF. CDR3 nucleotide sequence: TGTGCCAGCTCACCTCCCACCACTGCTACCCTTTACGAGCAGTACTTC. This chain joins TRBV18 and TRBJ2-7; D is unclear. Trimming removed 3 bases at V and 4 bases at J, with 19 bases between. CDR3 length equals 16 residues. The germline V gene encodes CDR1 KGHSH and CDR2 LQKENI.

The sample holds a few counts of this clonotype. The chain links TRBV5-6 to TRBJ2-1, with D possibly being TRBD1 or TRBD2 (6 bases each). Germline CDR1 SGHDT, CDR2 YYEEEE. V gave up 4 bases and J gave up 8 bases, with 16 bases separating them. This CDR3 spans 14 amino acids. The CDR3 sequence is CASSRPQGRHEQFF. The CDR3, as DNA: TGTGCCAGCAGCAGACCCCAGGGGAGGCATGAGCAGTTCTTC.

The rearrangement uses TRBV6-5 and TRBJ2-7; no firm D call. This CDR3 has 15 amino acids. V lost 6 bases to trimming and J lost 0 bases, with 15 bases between them. From germline, CDR1 is MNHEY and CDR2 SVGAGI. This chain's CDR3 is CASSNYFQSSYEQYF. CDR3 DNA sequence: TGTGCCAGCAGCAACTACTTCCAGAGCTCCTACGAGCAGTACTTC.

A few counts support this clonotype. The rearrangement links TRBV5-1 to TRBJ1-1; 8 bases agree with TRBD1. The CDR3 sequence is 15 residues long. With 1 base clipped from V and 2 bases from J, the junction kept 4 bases outside the gene matches. CDR1 and CDR2 from the germline V gene are SGHRS and YFSETQ. CDR3 in amino acids: CASSLRGTGNTEAFF. In DNA form, the CDR3 reads TGCGCCAGCAGCTTGCGCGGGACAGGTAACACTGAAGCTTTCTTT.

This clonotype was counted once. This chain connects TRBV11-2 to TRBJ2-3; 7 bases align to TRBD1. J was trimmed by 2 bases and V by 3 bases; bases with no gene match: 5. This CDR3 has 15 residues. Germline CDR1 and CDR2: SGHAT and FQNNGV. The CDR3 nucleotides read TGTGCCAGCAGCTTGACAGGGAACCCCACAGATACGCAGTATTTT. Its protein product is CASSLTGNPTDTQYF. The variable domain in full, completed from reference TRBV11-2 and TRBJ2-3, reads EAGVAQSPRYKIIEKRQSVAFWCNPISGHATLYWYQQILGQGPKLLIQFQNNGVVDDSQLPKDRFSAERLKGVDSTLKIQPAKLEDSAVYLCASSLTGNPTDTQYFGPGTRLTVL.

This chain connects TRBV14 to TRBJ2-5; no definite D call. V was clipped by 3 bases and J by 5 bases, with 4 bases between them. This CDR3 is 11 amino acids long. Germline V gene lookup returns CDR1 SGHDN and CDR2 FVKESK. Here the CDR3 reads CASSHRETQYF. Here the CDR3 DNA reads TGTGCCAGCAGCCACAGGGAGACCCAGTACTTC.

This clonotype has just a few counts. The gene calls are TRBV18 and TRBJ1-1, with a possible D match to TRBD1 (5 bases). This CDR3 contains 13 residues. The germline gives CDR1 KGHSH, CDR2 LQKENI. V lost 10 bases and J lost 0, with 12 bases in between. The CDR3 sequence: CATTQGLNTEAFF. CDR3 nucleotide sequence: TGTGCCACCACGCAGGGATTGAACACTGAAGCTTTCTTT.

This clonotype was seen repeatedly, ten times or more. The rearrangement links TRBV4-1 to TRBJ2-1; no reliable D call. CDR3 length: 16 amino acids. The germline V gene has CDR1 MGHRA and CDR2 YSYEKL. Trimming took 1 base from V and 1 from J, leaving 11 bases between them. This CDR3 is CASSQVDILSYNEQFF. The CDR3 DNA reads as TGCGCCAGCAGCCAAGTGGATATCCTGTCCTACAATGAGCAGTTCTTC.

The chain carries TRBV11-3 and TRBJ2-1; 11 bases match TRBD2. Germline values: CDR1 SGHNT, CDR2 YENEEA. CDR3 length equals 16 residues. Trimming cost V 5 bases and J 5 bases; bases outside gene matches: 8. CDR3 DNA sequence: TGTGCCAGCAGCCCGACAGGGACTAGCGGTAACAATGAGCAGTTCTTC. Its protein product is CASSPTGTSGNNEQFF.

The chain uses TRBV7-2 and TRBJ2-1, with D perhaps matching TRBD1 (5 bases). Germline V gene data show CDR1 as SGHTA and CDR2 as FQGNSA. V was cut by 2 bases and J by 6 bases, with 23 bases left in between. The CDR3 spans 18 residues. In DNA, the CDR3 is TGTGCCAGCAGCTTAAGGCGGCAGGGCCTCTTCTTTTTCAATGAGCAGTTCTTC. Translation gives CASSLRRQGLFFFNEQFF.

This clonotype occurred a few times. The chain has TRBV29-1 and TRBJ2-1; TRBD1 agrees at 7 bases. The CDR3 has 13 amino acids. Per germline, CDR1 SQVTM and CDR2 ANQGSEA. J lost 1 base, V lost 7 bases, and 4 bases had no gene match. In DNA, the CDR3 is TGCAGCGGAACAGGGGTTTCCTACAATGAGCAGTTCTTC. Amino acids: CSGTGVSYNEQFF.

The chain links TRBV5-1 to TRBJ2-5; 7 bases align to TRBD2. V shed 3 bases and J 2 bases; nucleotides not matched to a gene: 7. Germline CDR1 is SGHRS and CDR2 is YFSETQ. This CDR3 is 15 amino acids long. The CDR3 region has the DNA TGCGCCAGCAGCTCCCTCAGCGGGGCTCAAGAGACCCAGTACTTC. Translated, it gives CASSSLSGAQETQYF.

As regards this clonotype: The junction shows a germline mismatch at one end, possibly a read error. The rearrangement uses TRBV30 and TRBJ2-2; 7 bases align to TRBD1. Germline CDR1 is GTSNPN and CDR2 is SVGIG (reference sequence). The CDR3 is 14 residues long. The CDR3 DNA reads as TGTGACTGGAGTATAACAGGGGCCACCGGGGAGCTGTTTTTT. Residues: CDWSITGATGELFF.

This rearrangement joins TRBV7-2 to TRBJ2-7; weak D call: TRBD2 (6 bases). The CDR3 covers 12 residues. V was trimmed by 4 bases and J by 10 bases, leaving 14 bases between them. Germline V lookup: CDR1 SGHTA, CDR2 FQGNSA. The CDR3 loop is CASSWDSEKQYF. The CDR3 DNA is TGTGCCAGCAGCTGGGACTCAGAGAAACAGTACTTC.

This chain links TRBV12-3 or TRBV12-4 with TRBJ2-1, with 10 bases aligning to TRBD1. This CDR3 has 13 residues. With 8 bases clipped from V and 8 bases from J, the junction kept 6 bases outside the gene matches. CDR3 sequence (DNA): TGTGCCAGCGGACAGGGGGGGTGGGATGAGCAGTTCTTC. Translating it yields CASGQGGWDEQFF.

The chain combines TRBV21-1 with TRBJ1-1. TRBV21-1 is a known pseudogene. The CDR3 has 17 amino acids. This CDR3 reads CASSKEGRRDKDTEAFF. In nucleotides, the CDR3 is TGTGCCAGCAGCAAAGAGGGGAGGAGGGATAAAGACACTGAAGCTTTCTTT.

In its sample, this clonotype was seen a few times. The rearrangement joins TRBV27 to TRBJ2-1, with TRBD1 matching over 9 bases. The V segment lost 5 bases and the J segment 6 bases; nucleotides outside the gene matches: 5. The CDR3 has 14 residues. Germline V lookup: CDR1 MNHEY, CDR2 SMNVEV (reference sequence). Written as DNA, the CDR3 is TGTGCCAGCAGTGTCCGGGGACAGGGCAATGAGCAGTTCTTC. The encoded protein is CASSVRGQGNEQFF.

This rearrangement joins TRBV7-9 to TRBJ2-1; 8 bases match TRBD2. The CDR3 loop spans 13 amino acids. The J segment lost 4 bases and the V segment lost 5 bases, leaving 1 base of the junction unmatched. Germline CDR1 SEHNR, CDR2 FQNEAQ (reference sequence). CDR3 DNA: TGTGCCAGCAGCGAGCGGGGGTACAATGAGCAGTTCTTC. Residues: CASSERGYNEQFF.

The chain combines TRBV12-3 or TRBV12-4 with TRBJ2-7, with D possibly being TRBD1 (6 bases). The CDR3 is 14 amino acids. V was clipped by 2 bases and J by 5 bases, with 13 bases between them. CDR3 amino acids: CASSLIGGRDEQYF. The CDR3 nucleotides read TGTGCCAGCAGTTTAATAGGGGGACGGGACGAGCAGTACTTC.

This sequence joins TRBV11-2 and TRBJ2-7; unclear D gene. V lost 5 bases to trimming and J lost 3 bases, with 14 bases between them. This CDR3 has 14 amino acids. Germline V gene lookup returns CDR1 SGHAT and CDR2 FQNNGV. CDR3 DNA sequence: TGTGCCAGCAGCCCCCGGACGGATTACTACGAGCAGTACTTC. It encodes CASSPRTDYYEQYF. The full variable domain, rest sourced from reference TRBV11-2 and TRBJ2-7, is EAGVAQSPRYKIIEKRQSVAFWCNPISGHATLYWYQQILGQGPKLLIQFQNNGVVDDSQLPKDRFSAERLKGVDSTLKIQPAKLEDSAVYLCASSPRTDYYEQYFGPGTRLTVT.

This chain connects TRBV7-9 to TRBJ2-2, with TRBD1 matching over 9 bases. Germline V gene sequence: CDR1 SEHNR, CDR2 FQNEAQ (reference sequence). Trimming cost V 5 bases and J 5 bases; bases outside gene matches: 6. The CDR3 sequence is 15 residues long. The CDR3 protein is CASSPGTGMTGELFF. The CDR3, as DNA: TGTGCCAGCAGCCCTGGGACAGGGATGACCGGGGAGCTGTTTTTT.

This sequence joins TRBV3-1 and TRBJ1-3; D is unclear. The CDR3 contains 15 residues. Germline V CDR1 and CDR2: LGHDT, YNNKEL (reference sequence). Trimming cost V 4 bases and J 0 bases, with 10 bases left between them. The CDR3 nucleotides are TGTGCCAGCAGCCGACGGGAGAGCTCTGGAAACACCATATATTTT. Protein sequence: CASSRRESSGNTIYF.

The chain uses TRBV7-3 and TRBJ1-1; D possibly corresponds to TRBD1 (5 bases). The CDR3 is 14 residues long. Per the germline V gene, CDR1 is SGHTA and CDR2 is FQGTGA. Trimming removed 5 bases at V and 3 bases at J, with 13 bases between. CDR3: CASSPIAGDTEAFF. CDR3 in DNA: TGTGCCAGCAGCCCCATTGCGGGGGACACTGAAGCTTTCTTT.

Only a few counts were recorded for this clonotype. The chain is built from TRBV5-1 and TRBJ1-4, with D unclear. The V end lost 2 bases, the J end lost 2 bases, and 13 bases lay between the germline ends. CDR1 and CDR2 (germline): SGHRS, YFSETQ. This CDR3 comprises 16 residues. The CDR3 here is CASSLSAPGTNEKLFF. CDR3 in DNA: TGCGCCAGCAGCTTATCCGCCCCTGGGACTAATGAAAAACTGTTTTTT.

The rearrangement links TRBV27 to TRBJ2-7; 10 bases are a match to TRBD1. J was trimmed by 5 bases and V by 4 bases; bases with no gene match: 5. The V gene's germline CDR1 is MNHEY and CDR2 SMNVEV (reference sequence). The CDR3 is 14 residues long. CDR3 DNA sequence: TGTGCCAGCAGTTCGACAGGGGGCTGGGACGAGCAGTACTTC. Protein product: CASSSTGGWDEQYF.

This clonotype was picked up a small number of times. This chain joins TRBV9 and TRBJ2-1, with D possibly called TRBD1 or TRBD2 (5 bases each). Germline CDR1 SGDLS, CDR2 YYNGEE. The CDR3 covers 13 residues. V lost 4 bases, J lost 8 bases, and 13 bases lay in between. This CDR3 reads CASSSSRGDEQFF. As DNA, the CDR3 is TGTGCCAGCAGCTCGTCCCGGGGCGATGAGCAGTTCTTC.

The chain couples TRBV20-1 to TRBJ2-5, with 10 positions matching TRBD2. CDR3 length: 14 residues. The V gene's germline CDR1 is DFQATT and CDR2 SNEGSKA (reference sequence). CDR3 amino acids: CRGRSSGGQETQYF. Written as DNA, the CDR3 is TGCAGGGGACGTTCTAGCGGGGGCCAAGAGACCCAGTACTTC.